Here is one T cell receptor (beta chain) with its context. This entry is derived from a study of blood T cell repertoires in COVID-19. About the study: Spain, Italy and the United States supplied samples that represented acute and convalescent COVID-19. PBMCs, B-cell-depleted T cells, or T cells provided the cDNA or gDNA that made up the material.

TCRdb's table, derived via immunoSEQ multiplex PCR, lists solely in-frame clones and lacks some. The data hold 100,000 to 150,000 clones, with about 77% observed a single time. The germline V and J ends were trimmed by 9 bases and 1 base, with 20 bases remaining between them. The CDR3 spans 15 residues. Germline CDR1 is SGHRS and CDR2 is YFSETQ. The chain carries TRBV5-1 and TRBJ2-7; a weak D match, TRBD2 (7 bases). Sequenced sample: peripheral blood. The source of this sequence is a human donor in a cohort sampled during active COVID-19. The CDR3, as DNA: TGCGCCACCAGGATGAGGGCGGGGGCGTCCTACGAGCAGTACTTC. This sequence encodes CATRMRAGASYEQYF.